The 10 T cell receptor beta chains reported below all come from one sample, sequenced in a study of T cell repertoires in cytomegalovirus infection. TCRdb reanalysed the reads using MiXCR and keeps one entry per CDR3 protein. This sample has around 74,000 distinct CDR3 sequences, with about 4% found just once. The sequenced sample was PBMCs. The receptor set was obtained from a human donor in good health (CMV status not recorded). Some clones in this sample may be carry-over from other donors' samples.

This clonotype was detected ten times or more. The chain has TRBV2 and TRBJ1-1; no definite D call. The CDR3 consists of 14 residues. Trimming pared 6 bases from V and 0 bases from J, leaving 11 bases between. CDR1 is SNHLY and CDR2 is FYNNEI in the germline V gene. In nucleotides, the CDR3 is TGTGCCAGCAGCATTGGGATCATGAACACTGAAGCTTTCTTT. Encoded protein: CASSIGIMNTEAFF.

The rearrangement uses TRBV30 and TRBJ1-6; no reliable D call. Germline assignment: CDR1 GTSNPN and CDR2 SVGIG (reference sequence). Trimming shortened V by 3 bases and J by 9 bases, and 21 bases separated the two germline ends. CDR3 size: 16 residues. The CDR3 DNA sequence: TGTGCCTGGAGGGCTCCGGCCTCTCTACCTAGTTCACCCCTCCACTTT. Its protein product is CAWRAPASLPSSPLHF.

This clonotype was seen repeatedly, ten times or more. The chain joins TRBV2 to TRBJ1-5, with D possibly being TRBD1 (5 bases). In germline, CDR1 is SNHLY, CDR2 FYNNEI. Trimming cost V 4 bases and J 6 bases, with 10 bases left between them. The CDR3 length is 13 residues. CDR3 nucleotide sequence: TGTGCCAGCAGTGTCCAGGGCAGTCAGCCCCAGCATTTT. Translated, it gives CASSVQGSQPQHF.

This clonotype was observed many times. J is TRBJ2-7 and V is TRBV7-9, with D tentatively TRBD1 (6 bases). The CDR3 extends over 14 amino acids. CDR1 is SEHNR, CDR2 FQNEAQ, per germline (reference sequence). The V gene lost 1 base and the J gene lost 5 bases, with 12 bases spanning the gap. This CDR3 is CASSLEAGVNEQYF. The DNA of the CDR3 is TGTGCCAGCAGCTTAGAGGCAGGGGTGAACGAGCAGTACTTC.

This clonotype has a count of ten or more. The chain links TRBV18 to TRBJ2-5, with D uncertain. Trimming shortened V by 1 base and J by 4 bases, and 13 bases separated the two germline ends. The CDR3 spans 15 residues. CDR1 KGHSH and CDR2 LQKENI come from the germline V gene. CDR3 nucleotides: TGTGCCAGCTCACCACAATATGGAAGGCTAGAGACCCAGTACTTC. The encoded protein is CASSPQYGRLETQYF.

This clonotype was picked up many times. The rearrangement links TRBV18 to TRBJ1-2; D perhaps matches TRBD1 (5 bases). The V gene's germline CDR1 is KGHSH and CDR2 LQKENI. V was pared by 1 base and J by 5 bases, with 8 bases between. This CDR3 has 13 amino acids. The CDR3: CASSPLDRYGYTF. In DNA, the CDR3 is TGTGCCAGCTCACCACTCGACAGATATGGCTACACCTTC.

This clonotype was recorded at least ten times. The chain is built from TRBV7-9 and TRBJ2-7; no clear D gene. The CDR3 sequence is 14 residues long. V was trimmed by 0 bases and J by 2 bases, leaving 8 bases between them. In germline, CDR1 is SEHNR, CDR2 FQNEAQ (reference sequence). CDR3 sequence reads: CASSLAGVTYEQYF. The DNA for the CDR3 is TGTGCCAGCAGCTTAGCTGGGGTAACCTACGAGCAGTACTTC.

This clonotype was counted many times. CDR3 in DNA: TGTGCCAGCAGCACGACTCCTAACTATGGCTACACCTTC. Residues: CASSTTPNYGYTF. This sequence joins TRBV5-6 and TRBJ1-2; D is unresolved. Per the germline V gene, CDR1 is SGHDT and CDR2 is YYEEEE. V was clipped by 4 bases and J by 0 bases, with 7 bases between them. The CDR3 consists of 13 residues.

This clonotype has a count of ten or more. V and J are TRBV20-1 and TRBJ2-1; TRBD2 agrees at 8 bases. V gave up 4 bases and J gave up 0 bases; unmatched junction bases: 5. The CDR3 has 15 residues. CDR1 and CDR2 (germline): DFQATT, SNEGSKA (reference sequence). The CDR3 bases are TGCAGTGCTACCATAGCGGGGAGCTCCTACAATGAGCAGTTCTTC. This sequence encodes CSATIAGSSYNEQFF.

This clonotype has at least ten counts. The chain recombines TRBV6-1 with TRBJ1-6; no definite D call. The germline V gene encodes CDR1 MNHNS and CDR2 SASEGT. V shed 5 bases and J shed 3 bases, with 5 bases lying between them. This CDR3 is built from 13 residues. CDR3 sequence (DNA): TGTGCCAGCAGTCCCCGCTATAATTCACCCCTCCACTTT. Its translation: CASSPRYNSPLHF.